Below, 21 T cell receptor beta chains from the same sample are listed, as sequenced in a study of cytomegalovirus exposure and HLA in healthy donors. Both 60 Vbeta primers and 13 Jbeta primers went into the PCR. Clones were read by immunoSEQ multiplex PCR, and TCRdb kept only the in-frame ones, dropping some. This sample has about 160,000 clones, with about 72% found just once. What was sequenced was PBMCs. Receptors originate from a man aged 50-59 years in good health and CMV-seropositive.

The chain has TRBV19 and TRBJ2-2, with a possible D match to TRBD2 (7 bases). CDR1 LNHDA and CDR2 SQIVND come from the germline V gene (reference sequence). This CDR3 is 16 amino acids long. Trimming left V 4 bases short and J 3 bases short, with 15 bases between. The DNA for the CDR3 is TGTGCCAGTAGTACCCGACGAGGGGGGGACACCGGGGAGCTGTTTTTT. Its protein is CASSTRRGGDTGELFF.

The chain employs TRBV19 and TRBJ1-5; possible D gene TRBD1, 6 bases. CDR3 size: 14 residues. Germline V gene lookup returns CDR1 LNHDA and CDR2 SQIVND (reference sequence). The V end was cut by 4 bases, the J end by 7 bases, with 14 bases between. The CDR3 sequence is CASSRSNRVQPQHF. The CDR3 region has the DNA TGTGCCAGTAGTAGGTCGAACAGGGTACAGCCCCAGCATTTT.

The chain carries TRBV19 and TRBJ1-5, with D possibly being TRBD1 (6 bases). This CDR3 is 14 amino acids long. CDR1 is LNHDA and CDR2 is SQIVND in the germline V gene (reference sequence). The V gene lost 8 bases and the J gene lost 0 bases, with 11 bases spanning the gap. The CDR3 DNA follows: TGTGCCAGTGAGGACAGCCTTAGCAATCAGCCCCAGCATTTT. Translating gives CASEDSLSNQPQHF. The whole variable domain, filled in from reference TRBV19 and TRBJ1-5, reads DGGITQSPKYLFRKEGQNVTLSCEQNLNHDAMYWYRQDPGQGLRLIYYSQIVNDFQKGDIAEGYSVSREKKESFPLTVTSAQKNPTAFYLCASEDSLSNQPQHFGDGTRLSIL.

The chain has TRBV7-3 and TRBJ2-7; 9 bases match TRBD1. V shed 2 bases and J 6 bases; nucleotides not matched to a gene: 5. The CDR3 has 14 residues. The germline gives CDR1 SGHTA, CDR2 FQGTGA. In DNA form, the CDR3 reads TGTGCCAGCAGCTTAGGGGACAGGGTCTCCGAGCAGTACTTC. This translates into CASSLGDRVSEQYF.

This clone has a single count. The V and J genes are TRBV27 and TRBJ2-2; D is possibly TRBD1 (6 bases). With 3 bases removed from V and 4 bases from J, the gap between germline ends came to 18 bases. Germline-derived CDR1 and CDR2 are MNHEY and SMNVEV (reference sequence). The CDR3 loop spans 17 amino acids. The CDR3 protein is CASSFGNGQGPTGELFF. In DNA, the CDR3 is TGTGCCAGCAGTTTTGGGAATGGTCAGGGGCCCACCGGGGAGCTGTTTTTT.

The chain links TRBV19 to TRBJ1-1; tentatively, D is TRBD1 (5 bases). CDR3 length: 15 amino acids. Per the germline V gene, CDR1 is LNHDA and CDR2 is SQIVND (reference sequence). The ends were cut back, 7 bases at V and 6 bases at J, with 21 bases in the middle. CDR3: CASNSPPRGIAEAFF. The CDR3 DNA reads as TGTGCCAGTAATTCTCCCCCGCGGGGGATCGCTGAAGCTTTCTTT.

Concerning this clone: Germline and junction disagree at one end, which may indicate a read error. DNA for the CDR3: TGTGCCAGCGGCTTACTCGGGGGTCGAGGGGTGTCTGAAGCTTTCTTT. Its translation is CASGLLGGRGVSEAFF. This chain links TRBV7-6 with TRBJ1-1; the D gene is possibly TRBD1 (5 bases). The germline CDR1 and CDR2 sequences are SGHVS and FNYEAQ. The length of the CDR3 is 16 residues.

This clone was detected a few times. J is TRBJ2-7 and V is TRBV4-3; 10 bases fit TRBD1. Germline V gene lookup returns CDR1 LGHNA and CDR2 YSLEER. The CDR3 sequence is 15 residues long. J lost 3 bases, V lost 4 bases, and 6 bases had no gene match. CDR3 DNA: TGCGCCAGCAGCCCGGAGTGGACAGGGGGCTACGAGCAGTACTTC. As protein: CASSPEWTGGYEQYF.

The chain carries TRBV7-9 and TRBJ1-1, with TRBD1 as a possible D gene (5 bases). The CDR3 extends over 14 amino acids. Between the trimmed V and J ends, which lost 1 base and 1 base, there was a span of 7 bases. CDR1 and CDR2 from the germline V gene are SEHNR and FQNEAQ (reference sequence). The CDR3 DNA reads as TGTGCCAGCAGCTTAGTCCAGGGGAACACTGAAGCTTTCTTT. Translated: CASSLVQGNTEAFF.

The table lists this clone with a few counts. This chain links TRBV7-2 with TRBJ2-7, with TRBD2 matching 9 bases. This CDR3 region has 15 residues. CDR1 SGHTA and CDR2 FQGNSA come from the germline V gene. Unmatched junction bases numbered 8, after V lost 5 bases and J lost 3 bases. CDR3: CASSSSSGDIYEQYF. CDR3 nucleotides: TGTGCCAGCAGCAGCTCTAGCGGGGATATCTACGAGCAGTACTTC.

The CDR3 DNA sequence: TGCGCCAGCAGCTCTCAGGGGACCAACACTGAAGCTTTCTTT. It yields the protein CASSSQGTNTEAFF. This chain connects TRBV4-3 to TRBJ1-1; D is perhaps TRBD1 (6 bases). Germline CDR1 LGHNA, CDR2 YSLEER. This CDR3 is built from 14 residues. Trimming left V 5 bases short and J 2 bases short, with 12 bases between.

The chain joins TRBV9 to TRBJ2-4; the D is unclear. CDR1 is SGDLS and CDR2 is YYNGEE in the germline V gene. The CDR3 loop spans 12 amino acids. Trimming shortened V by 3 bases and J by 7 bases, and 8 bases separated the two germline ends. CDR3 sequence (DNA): TGTGCCAGCAGCGGCAGGTGGAACATTCAGTACTTC. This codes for CASSGRWNIQYF.

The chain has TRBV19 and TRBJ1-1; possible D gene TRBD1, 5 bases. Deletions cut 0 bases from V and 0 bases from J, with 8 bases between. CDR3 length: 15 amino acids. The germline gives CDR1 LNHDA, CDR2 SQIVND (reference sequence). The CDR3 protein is CASSIDGGVNTEAFF. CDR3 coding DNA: TGTGCCAGTAGTATAGATGGAGGGGTGAACACTGAAGCTTTCTTT.

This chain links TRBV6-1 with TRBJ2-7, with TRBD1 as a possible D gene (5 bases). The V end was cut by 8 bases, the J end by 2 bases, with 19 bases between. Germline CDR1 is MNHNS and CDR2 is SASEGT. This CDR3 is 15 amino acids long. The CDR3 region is CASGSPGRVTYEQYF. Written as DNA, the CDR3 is TGTGCCAGCGGTTCCCCCGGCAGGGTAACCTACGAGCAGTACTTC.

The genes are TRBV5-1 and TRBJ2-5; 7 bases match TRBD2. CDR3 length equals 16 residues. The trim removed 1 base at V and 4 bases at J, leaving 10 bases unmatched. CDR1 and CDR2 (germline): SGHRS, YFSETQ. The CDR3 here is CASSLFKTGRGETQYF. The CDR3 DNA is TGCGCCAGCAGCTTGTTTAAAACGGGGAGGGGAGAGACCCAGTACTTC. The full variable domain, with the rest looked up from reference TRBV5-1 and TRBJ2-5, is KAGVTQTPRYLIKTRGQQVTLSCSPISGHRSVSWYQQTPGQGLQFLFEYFSETQRNKGNFPGRFSGRQFSNSRSEMNVSTLELGDSALYLCASSLFKTGRGETQYFGPGTRLLVL.

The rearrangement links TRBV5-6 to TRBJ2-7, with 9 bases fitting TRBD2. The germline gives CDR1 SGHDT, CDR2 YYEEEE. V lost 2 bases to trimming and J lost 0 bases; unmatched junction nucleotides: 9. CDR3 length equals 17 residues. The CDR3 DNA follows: TGTGCCAGCAGCTTATTGGCGGGACTAGCCGACTCCTACGAGCAGTACTTC. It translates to CASSLLAGLADSYEQYF.

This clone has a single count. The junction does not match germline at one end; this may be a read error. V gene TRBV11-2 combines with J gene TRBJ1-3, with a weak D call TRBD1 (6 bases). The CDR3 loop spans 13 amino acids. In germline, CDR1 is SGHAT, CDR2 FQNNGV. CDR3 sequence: CASSLDSGAGVRF. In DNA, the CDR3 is TGTGCCAGCAGCCTCGATTCAGGGGCTGGGGTTCGTTTT.

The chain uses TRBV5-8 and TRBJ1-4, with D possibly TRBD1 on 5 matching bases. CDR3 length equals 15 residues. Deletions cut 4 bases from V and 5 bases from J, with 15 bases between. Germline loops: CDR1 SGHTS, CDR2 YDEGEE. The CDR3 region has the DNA TGTGCCAGCAGCGGAGTTGACAGCCACAATGAAAAACTGTTTTTT. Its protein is CASSGVDSHNEKLFF.

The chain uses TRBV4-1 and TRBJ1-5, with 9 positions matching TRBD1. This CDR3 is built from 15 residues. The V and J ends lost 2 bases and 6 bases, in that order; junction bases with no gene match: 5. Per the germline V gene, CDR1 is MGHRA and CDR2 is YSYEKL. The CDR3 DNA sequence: TGCGCCAGCAGCCAAACCACAGGGGGCTCTCAGCCCCAGCATTTT. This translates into CASSQTTGGSQPQHF.

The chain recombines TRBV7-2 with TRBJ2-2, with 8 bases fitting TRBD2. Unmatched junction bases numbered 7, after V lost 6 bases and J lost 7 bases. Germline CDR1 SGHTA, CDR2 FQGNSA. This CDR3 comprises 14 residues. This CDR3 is CASSSLAGGGELFF. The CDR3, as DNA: TGTGCCAGCAGTTCTCTAGCGGGCGGCGGGGAGCTGTTTTTT.

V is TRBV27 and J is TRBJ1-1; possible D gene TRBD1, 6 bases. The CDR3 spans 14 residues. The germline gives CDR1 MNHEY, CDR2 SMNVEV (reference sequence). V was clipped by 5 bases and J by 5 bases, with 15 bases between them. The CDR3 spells CASSLTNRATEAFF. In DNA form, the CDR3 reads TGTGCCAGCAGTCTCACAAACAGGGCTACTGAAGCTTTCTTT.